Below are 21 T cell receptor beta chains sequenced from a single sample in a study of cytomegalovirus exposure and HLA in healthy donors. A multiplex PCR was run with 60 Vbeta primers and 13 Jbeta primers. The repertoire was sequenced with immunoSEQ multiplex PCR; TCRdb's copy has only in-frame clones and lacks some. This sample has roughly 90,000 clones, with 90% found just once. Sequenced material: PBMCs. The receptor source for this set is a man between 18 and 35 years old in good health and CMV-seronegative.

The gene calls are TRBV27 and TRBJ1-2, with D tentatively TRBD1 (6 bases). CDR1 and CDR2 (germline): MNHEY, SMNVEV (reference sequence). Trimming left V 5 bases short and J 0 bases short, with 16 bases between. The CDR3 loop spans 16 amino acids. In DNA form, the CDR3 reads TGTGCCAGCAGTCGATATGGACAGAGTACTAACTATGGCTACACCTTC. It translates to CASSRYGQSTNYGYTF.

The V gene is TRBV10-3, the J gene TRBJ1-2; 7 positions match TRBD1. CDR1 ENHRY and CDR2 SYGVKD come from the germline V gene. The CDR3 is 14 amino acids. The V segment lost 2 bases and the J segment 6 bases; nucleotides outside the gene matches: 6. The CDR3 region is CAISERGPTDGYTF. The CDR3 region has the DNA TGTGCCATCAGTGAGAGGGGGCCGACAGATGGCTACACCTTC.

This chain links TRBV6-1 with TRBJ1-5, with D hard to call. The germline V gene encodes CDR1 MNHNS and CDR2 SASEGT. The CDR3 has 17 amino acids. The V and J ends lost 1 base and 5 bases respectively, with 18 bases between them. CDR3 DNA sequence: TGTGCCAGCAGTGAAGAGGGCAGGTGGAGGATCGATCAGCCCCAGCATTTT. Translating gives CASSEEGRWRIDQPQHF.

The chain combines TRBV6-1 with TRBJ2-1; D ambiguous. Looked up from germline, CDR1 is MNHNS and CDR2 is SASEGT. V lost 0 bases and J lost 5, with 14 bases in between. The CDR3 is 16 amino acids. Here the CDR3 reads CASSEAPISTHNEQFF. CDR3 coding DNA: TGTGCCAGCAGTGAAGCACCCATTTCGACACACAATGAGCAGTTCTTC.

V gene TRBV7-8 combines with J gene TRBJ1-1; 7 positions match TRBD1. This CDR3 spans 15 amino acids. V dropped 5 bases and J dropped 4; count of bases not matched to a gene: 10. Germline assignment: CDR1 SGHVS and CDR2 FQNEAQ. The CDR3 is CASSHSTGSGTEAFF. The CDR3 DNA reads as TGTGCCAGCAGCCACTCGACAGGGTCGGGCACTGAAGCTTTCTTT. The full variable domain, completed using reference TRBV7-8 and TRBJ1-1, is GAGVSQSPRYKVAKRGQDVALRCDPISGHVSLFWYQQALGQGPEFLTYFQNEAQLDKSGLPSDRFFAERPEGSVSTLKIQRTQQEDSAVYLCASSHSTGSGTEAFFGQGTRLTVV.

CDR3 coding DNA: TGTGCCAGGACTAGCGGGTCCTACGAGCAGTACTTC. It specifies CARTSGSYEQYF. The rearrangement joins TRBV19 to TRBJ2-7; 10 bases are a match to TRBD2. The germline V gene has CDR1 LNHDA and CDR2 SQIVND (reference sequence). Losses at the gene ends were 9 bases for V and 1 base for J; bases not matched to a gene: 0. This CDR3 contains 12 residues.

This clone was detected a few times. Here the CDR3 reads CASSELGGGETQYF. The CDR3 region has the DNA TGTGCCAGCAGTGAACTAGGGGGCGGAGAGACCCAGTACTTC. The gene calls are TRBV6-1 and TRBJ2-5, with TRBD1 identical over 7 bases. Germline V gives CDR1 MNHNS, CDR2 SASEGT. The CDR3 runs 14 residues. J was trimmed by 4 bases and V by 2 bases; bases with no gene match: 4.

The rearrangement joins TRBV29-1 to TRBJ2-7, with 7 bases lining up with TRBD2. Germline V gene data show CDR1 as SQVTM and CDR2 as ANQGSEA. The CDR3 sequence is 14 residues long. V trimming: 4 bases; J trimming: 4 bases; junction bases outside the gene matches: 10. CDR3 sequence: CSVGGRAGDYEQYF. The CDR3, as DNA: TGCAGCGTTGGGGGAAGGGCGGGAGATTACGAGCAGTACTTC.

This chain joins TRBV6-5 and TRBJ2-7, with a tentative D call TRBD2 (6 bases). CDR1 is MNHEY and CDR2 is SVGAGI in the germline V gene. Trimming took off 8 bases at V and 1 base at J, with 15 bases between the two ends. There are 14 residues in the CDR3. The CDR3: CASAAGGVSYEQYF. CDR3 in DNA: TGTGCCAGCGCAGCAGGCGGGGTTTCCTACGAGCAGTACTTC.

J is TRBJ2-3 and V is TRBV28, with TRBD1 as a possible D gene (5 bases). The V gene lost 2 bases and the J gene lost 2 bases, with 17 bases spanning the gap. CDR3 length: 17 residues. CDR1 is MDHEN and CDR2 is SYDVKM in the germline V gene. In nucleotides, the CDR3 is TGTGCCAGCAGTTTAAAGTCAGGGCCATCCCTCACAGATACGCAGTATTTT. Translated, it gives CASSLKSGPSLTDTQYF.

This chain uses TRBV9 with TRBJ1-2; 8 bases align to TRBD1. The length of the CDR3 is 13 residues. Germline V gene lookup returns CDR1 SGDLS and CDR2 YYNGEE. Losses at the gene ends were 4 bases for V and 7 bases for J; bases not matched to a gene: 6. For the CDR3, the DNA is TGTGCCAGCAGCCCTTTAACAGGGGGTGGCTACACCTTC. It specifies CASSPLTGGGYTF.

The chain employs TRBV7-2 and TRBJ2-2; D remains unclear. Germline lookup yields CDR1 SGHTA and CDR2 FQGNSA. This CDR3 comprises 13 residues. The V end lost 2 bases, the J end lost 6 bases, and 7 bases lay between the germline ends. The CDR3 DNA follows: TGTGCCAGCAGCTTAAGGAGACCCGGGGAGCTGTTTTTT. It is translated as CASSLRRPGELFF.

The chain recombines TRBV12-2 with TRBJ2-4; the D segment call TRBD2 is taken from the table without a DNA check. TRBV12-2 is a recognized pseudogene. The CDR3 spans 15 residues. Written as DNA, the CDR3 is TGTGCAAGTCGCCAAGGGACTAGCGGGAGGGACATTCAGTACTTC. Translated: CASRQGTSGRDIQYF.

This clone occurred a few times. The chain couples TRBV7-9 to TRBJ2-1; a possible D gene is TRBD2 (5 bases). Trimming took 5 bases from V and 4 from J, leaving 9 bases between them. CDR3 length: 13 amino acids. Germline CDR1 SEHNR, CDR2 FQNEAQ (reference sequence). Here the CDR3 DNA reads TGTGCCAGCAGCCCGGGGATGTACAATGAGCAGTTCTTC. Its protein product is CASSPGMYNEQFF.

The chain uses TRBV28 and TRBJ2-3; D is undetermined. V dropped 6 bases and J dropped 14 bases, with 15 bases sitting between them. The CDR3 loop spans 11 amino acids. CDR1 and CDR2 (germline): MDHEN, SYDVKM. This CDR3 reads CASSRRLEPYF. Written as DNA, the CDR3 is TGTGCCAGCAGCCGTAGGCTAGAGCCGTATTTT.

This clone was picked up one time. The chain couples TRBV7-2 to TRBJ2-3; 13 nucleotides line up with TRBD2. J lost 8 bases, V lost 5 bases, and 7 bases had no gene match. Germline CDR1 and CDR2: SGHTA and FQGNSA. This CDR3 spans 15 amino acids. CDR3 bases: TGTGCCAGCAGCCCGGGACTAGCGGGGCAGGGTACGCAGTATTTT. Translating gives CASSPGLAGQGTQYF.

The chain carries TRBV28 and TRBJ2-5; 12 positions agree with TRBD2. The last part of the DNA fits TRBJ2-7 better; the J call may be wrong. The CDR3 spans 19 residues. CDR1 is MDHEN, CDR2 SYDVKM, per germline. The CDR3 reads CASSVLLTSGRPRGYEQYF. The CDR3 DNA reads as TGTGCCAGCAGCGTACTACTAACTAGCGGGAGGCCGAGGGGATACGAGCAGTACTTC.

This chain joins TRBV5-1 and TRBJ1-4; 7 nucleotides match TRBD1. This CDR3 contains 15 residues. Germline loops: CDR1 SGHRS, CDR2 YFSETQ. The V gene end was trimmed by 4 bases and the J gene end by 11 bases; junction bases not matched to a gene: 14. The CDR3 DNA sequence: TGCGCCAGCAGCCCCCGCACCGGGACAGCGGCGAAACTGTTTTTT. Translation gives CASSPRTGTAAKLFF.

Here the CDR3 reads CASSSRPLETQYF. The CDR3 region has the DNA TGTGCCAGCAGCTCTAGGCCTCTTGAGACCCAGTACTTC. The chain uses TRBV7-2 and TRBJ2-5, with D unclear. Germline V lookup: CDR1 SGHTA, CDR2 FQGNSA. With 4 bases removed from V and 5 bases from J, the gap between germline ends came to 11 bases. The CDR3 covers 13 residues.

This sequence joins TRBV11-2 and TRBJ1-1; 7 bases match TRBD1. The CDR3 contains 17 residues. Germline loops: CDR1 SGHAT, CDR2 FQNNGV. V dropped 2 bases and J dropped 1; count of bases not matched to a gene: 10. Here the CDR3 DNA reads TGTGCCAGCAGCTTATTTAGTGGTAACAGGGGGAACACTGAAGCTTTCTTT. It is translated as CASSLFSGNRGNTEAFF.

J is TRBJ2-3 and V is TRBV5-6, with TRBD2 matching over 10 bases. Germline CDR1 is SGHDT and CDR2 is YYEEEE. The CDR3 has 16 residues. V lost 0 bases and J lost 4; bases outside the gene matches: 5. The CDR3 region is CASSLVTAGGADTQYF. CDR3 nucleotide sequence: TGTGCCAGCAGCTTGGTAACAGCGGGAGGGGCAGATACGCAGTATTTT.